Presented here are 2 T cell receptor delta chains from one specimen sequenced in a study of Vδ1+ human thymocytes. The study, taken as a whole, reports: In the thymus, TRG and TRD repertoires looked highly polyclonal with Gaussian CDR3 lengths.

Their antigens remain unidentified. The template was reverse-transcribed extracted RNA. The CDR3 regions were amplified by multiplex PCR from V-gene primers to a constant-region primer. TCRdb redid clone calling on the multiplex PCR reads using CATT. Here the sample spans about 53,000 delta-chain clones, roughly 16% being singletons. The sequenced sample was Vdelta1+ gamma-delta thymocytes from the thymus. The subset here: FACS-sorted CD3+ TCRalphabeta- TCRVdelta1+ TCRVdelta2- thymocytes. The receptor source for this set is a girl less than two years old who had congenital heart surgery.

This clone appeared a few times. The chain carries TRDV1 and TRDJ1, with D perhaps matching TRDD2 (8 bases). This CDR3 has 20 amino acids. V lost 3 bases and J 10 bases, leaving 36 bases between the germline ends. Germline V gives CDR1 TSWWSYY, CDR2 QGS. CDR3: CALGDLLPTTALYWGFRLIF. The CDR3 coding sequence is TGTGCTCTTGGGGACCTACTTCCTACGACGGCCTTGTACTGGGGATTCCGACTCATCTTT.

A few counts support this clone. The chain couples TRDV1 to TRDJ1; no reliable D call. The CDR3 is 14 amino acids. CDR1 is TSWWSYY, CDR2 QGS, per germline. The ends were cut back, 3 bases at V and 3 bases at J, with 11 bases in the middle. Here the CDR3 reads CALGDGPGADKLIF. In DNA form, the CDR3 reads TGTGCTCTTGGGGATGGGCCAGGGGCCGATAAACTCATCTTT.